Reported below is one TCR beta chain. The record originates from a study of blood T cell repertoires in COVID-19. Study at large: Donors in the United States, Italy and Spain gave samples during acute or convalescent COVID-19. PBMCs, B-cell-depleted T cells, or T cells provided the cDNA or gDNA that made up the material.

Some clones are missing from TCRdb's copy, which holds only in-frame ones; the method was immunoSEQ multiplex PCR. Of more than 40,000 clones listed, around nine tenths are singletons. With V trimmed by 0 bases and J by 0 bases, 13 bases remained unmatched. The CDR3 length is 20 residues. The germline V gene encodes CDR1 SNHLY and CDR2 FYNNEI. This chain joins TRBV2 and TRBJ2-3, with 9 bases lining up with TRBD2. The specimen was peripheral blood. The sequence came from a man aged 60 to 75 with active or convalescent COVID-19. CDR3 DNA: TGTGCCAGCAGTGAAGCGCCCTGGGGCGGGGGGGATTTTAGCACAGATACGCAGTATTTT. It codes for CASSEAPWGGGDFSTDTQYF. Full variable domain (remainder filled in from reference TRBV2 and TRBJ2-3): EPEVTQTPSHQVTQMGQEVILRCVPISNHLYFYWYRQILGQKVEFLVSFYNNEISEKSEIFDDQFSVERPDGSNFTLKIRSTKLEDSAMYFCASSEAPWGGGDFSTDTQYFGPGTRLTVL.